These 3 T cell receptor beta chains share one sample of origin, sequenced in a study of blood T cell repertoires in COVID-19. Method: immunoSEQ multiplex PCR; TCRdb's copy keeps in-frame clones and lacks some. The repertoire holds more than 100,000 clones, with more than 80% as singletons. Sequencing was done on a sample of peripheral blood. The source of these receptors is a man aged 35 to 55 with acute or convalescent COVID-19.

The rearrangement joins TRBV25-1 to TRBJ1-1, with TRBD1 identical over 8 bases. CDR1 and CDR2 from the germline V gene are MGHDK and SYGVNS. CDR3 length equals 14 residues. J gave up 5 bases and V 7 bases, and 9 bases lay outside the gene matches. CDR3 protein: CASTQGAYGTEAFF. DNA for the CDR3: TGTGCCAGCACCCAGGGGGCCTATGGGACTGAAGCTTTCTTT.

This chain uses TRBV29-1 with TRBJ1-4; D remains ambiguous. Germline CDR1 is SQVTM and CDR2 is ANQGSEA. The CDR3 is 13 residues long. Trimming removed 4 bases at V and 6 bases at J, with 12 bases between. For the CDR3, the DNA is TGCAGCGTTGCCGACCCTAGGCATGAAAAACTGTTTTTT. Residues: CSVADPRHEKLFF.

This rearrangement joins TRBV27 to TRBJ1-1; D may be TRBD1 (6 bases). The CDR3 is 15 residues long. Trimming removed 0 bases from V and 3 bases from J, with 11 bases in between. CDR1 and CDR2 from the germline V gene are MNHEY and SMNVEV (reference sequence). CDR3 loop: CASSLSLTGYTEAFF. In DNA, the CDR3 is TGTGCCAGCAGTTTATCATTGACAGGTTACACTGAAGCTTTCTTT.